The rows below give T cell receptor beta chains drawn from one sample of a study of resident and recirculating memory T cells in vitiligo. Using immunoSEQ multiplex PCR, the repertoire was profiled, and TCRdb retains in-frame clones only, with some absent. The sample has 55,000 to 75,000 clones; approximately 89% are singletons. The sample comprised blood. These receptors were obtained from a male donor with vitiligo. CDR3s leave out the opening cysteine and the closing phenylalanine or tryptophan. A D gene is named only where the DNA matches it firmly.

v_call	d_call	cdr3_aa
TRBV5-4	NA	ASSQGILSGTGELF
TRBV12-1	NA	ASSLDRGDQPQH
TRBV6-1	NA	ASSERGGEYNSPLH
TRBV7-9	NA	ASSFQRSRGTGELF
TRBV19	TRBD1	ASRKTGDGYGYT
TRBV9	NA	ASSVEAATGTGELF
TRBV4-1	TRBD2	ASSRTSDPYNEQF
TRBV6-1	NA	ASRLRRVGELF
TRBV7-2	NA	ASSSRGFSYEQY
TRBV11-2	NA	ASSLDLGKNTEAF
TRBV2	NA	ASKEGGDQPQH
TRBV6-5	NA	ASSYSTRPDTQY
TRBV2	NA	ASSEGTAGASYEQY
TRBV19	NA	ASEGKETEAF
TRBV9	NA	ASSATYSGNTIY
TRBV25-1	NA	ASSPMGQPTQETQY
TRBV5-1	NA	ASSSGHRMDEAF
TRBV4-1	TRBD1	ASSLPNRGETEAF
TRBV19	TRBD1	ASSMPDRGRNEKLF
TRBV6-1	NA	ASGGELSGNTIY
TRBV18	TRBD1	ASSLRDREETQY
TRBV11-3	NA	ASSLKQGQETQY
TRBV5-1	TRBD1	ASSPGTGGTGELF
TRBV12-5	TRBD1	ASGLVRTGGVEKLF
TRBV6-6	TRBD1	ASSYSYRGLSHEQY
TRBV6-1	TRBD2	ASSVRQGAGVTYEQY
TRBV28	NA	ASSFTGNPDSPLH
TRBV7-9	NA	ASSLEGRASREQY
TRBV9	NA	ASSVGALTQETQY
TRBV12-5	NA	ASGLAAGLQGFYNEQF
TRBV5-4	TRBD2	ASSSRTSGGLKSTDTQY
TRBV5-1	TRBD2	ASSLGLAGNTDTQY
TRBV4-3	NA	ASSQESTGGVTGELF